Sequencing of this T cell receptor beta chain was carried out in a study of spatial heterogeneity in lung cancer. Study overall: Fewer alpha-chain than beta-chain sequences were consistently detected. Whole-study findings and limits: Among blood samples, ubiquitous expanded tumor TCRs appeared more at resection than at follow-up.

Time point given: sample taken at primary tumor resection. Tumor, nontumor lung or frozen PBMC supplied whole RNA that was sequenced unsorted. Every molecule of TCR cDNA had its own unique molecular identifier. Each CDR3 protein gets one entry after TCRdb re-called the 5' RACE reads with MiXCR. Among tens of thousands of distinct CDR3 sequences listed, roughly 7.5% were seen once. About this clonotype: What it binds is unknown.

CDR1 and CDR2 (germline): SGHDN, FVKESK. Trimming stripped 3 bases from V and 5 bases from J, with 7 bases between. The CDR3 has 13 amino acids. This clonotype originated in a female donor with early-stage non-small cell lung cancer. Sequencing was performed on PBMCs, taken at surgery. The V and J genes are TRBV14 and TRBJ2-2; no clear D gene. The CDR3 region has the DNA TGTGCCAGCAGCCATCTCCTGACCGGGGAGCTGTTTTTT. Amino acid sequence: CASSHLLTGELFF.